These 25 T cell receptor beta chains came from one sample sequenced in a study of beta chain features in type 1 diabetes. The authors reverse transcribed all of the isolated RNA, so sequencing captured expressed TCRB transcripts. Using immunoSEQ multiplex PCR, the repertoire was profiled, and TCRdb retains in-frame clones only, with some absent. This sample has 300,000 to 350,000 clones, with 8% found just once. Sequenced material: central memory CD4+ T cells from blood. These receptors all come from a woman aged 18-29 years in good health.

CDR3 coding DNA: TGCGCCAGCAGTGAGTTAGGGATCACCGGGGAGCTGTTTTTT. Translation gives CASSELGITGELFF. The chain has TRBV10-1 and TRBJ2-2; D ambiguous. The CDR3 consists of 14 residues. Germline V CDR1 and CDR2: WNHNN, SYGVQD (reference sequence). V lost 1 base to trimming and J lost 4 bases, with 7 bases between them.

V gene TRBV7-2 combines with J gene TRBJ2-7; 9 bases align to TRBD2. Germline CDR1 is SGHTA and CDR2 is FQGNSA. V gave up 5 bases and J gave up 4 bases; unmatched junction bases: 9. The CDR3 covers 15 residues. The CDR3 is CASSTLAGSAYEQYF. Here the CDR3 DNA reads TGTGCCAGCAGCACCCTAGCGGGGAGTGCGTACGAGCAGTACTTC.

The chain couples TRBV2 to TRBJ2-5; tentative D call: TRBD1 (5 bases). The CDR3 totals 14 residues. The ends were cut back, 4 bases at V and 3 bases at J, with 12 bases in the middle. In germline, CDR1 is SNHLY, CDR2 FYNNEI. DNA for the CDR3: TGTGCCAGCAGTGTTCAGGGAAGTGAAGAGACCCAGTACTTC. Protein product: CASSVQGSEETQYF.

The J gene is TRBJ2-2, the V gene TRBV7-3; D gene unclear. V gave up 1 base and J gave up 3 bases, with 15 bases separating them. The CDR3 sequence is 17 residues long. CDR1 is SGHTA and CDR2 is FQGTGA in the germline V gene. The CDR3 sequence is CASSLSLGAVYTGELFF. The CDR3 region has the DNA TGTGCCAGCAGCTTAAGCTTGGGTGCAGTCTACACCGGGGAGCTGTTTTTT.

This clone was seen a handful of times. The gene calls are TRBV6-5 and TRBJ2-2; no firm D call. Trimming took 2 bases from V and 4 from J, leaving 11 bases between them. This CDR3 has 15 amino acids. Germline-derived CDR1 and CDR2 are MNHEY and SVGAGI. DNA for the CDR3: TGTGCCAGCAGTTACCAACCCGGAGCCACCGGGGAGCTGTTTTTT. It yields the protein CASSYQPGATGELFF.

This clone was detected only a few times. The V gene is TRBV4-3, the J gene TRBJ2-5; D is uncertain. Trimming took off 1 base at V and 7 bases at J, with 13 bases between the two ends. This CDR3 region has 14 residues. Per the germline V gene, CDR1 is LGHNA and CDR2 is YSLEER. The CDR3 sequence: CASSQVVHLGTQYF. CDR3 DNA sequence: TGCGCCAGCAGCCAAGTGGTCCACCTGGGGACCCAGTACTTC.

This clone was detected only a few times. The rearrangement links TRBV5-1 to TRBJ2-3; 11 bases are shared with TRBD2. J lost 4 bases, V lost 1 base, and 11 bases had no gene match. CDR1 and CDR2 (germline): SGHRS, YFSETQ. The CDR3 runs to 18 residues. This CDR3 is CASSLFFSGRASSDTQYF. The CDR3 DNA is TGCGCCAGCAGCTTGTTCTTTAGCGGGAGGGCCTCTTCAGATACGCAGTATTTT. The complete variable domain, with remaining parts taken from reference TRBV5-1 and TRBJ2-3, reads KAGVTQTPRYLIKTRGQQVTLSCSPISGHRSVSWYQQTPGQGLQFLFEYFSETQRNKGNFPGRFSGRQFSNSRSEMNVSTLELGDSALYLCASSLFFSGRASSDTQYFGPGTRLTVL.

This clone was detected many times. The chain carries TRBV14 and TRBJ2-1, with D maybe TRBD2 (6 bases). V lost 8 bases and J 4 bases, leaving 12 bases between the germline ends. This CDR3 comprises 13 residues. Germline-derived CDR1 and CDR2 are SGHDN and FVKESK. The DNA for the CDR3 is TGTGCCAGCCGACCCGGAGGGTACAATGAGCAGTTCTTC. This gives the protein CASRPGGYNEQFF.

The V call is TRBV5-1, the J call TRBJ1-5; 7 bases match TRBD1. V gave up 4 bases and J gave up 2 bases; unmatched junction bases: 6. The germline CDR1 and CDR2 sequences are SGHRS and YFSETQ. CDR3 length: 15 residues. The CDR3 loop is CASSPTGYGNQPQHF. DNA of the CDR3: TGCGCCAGCAGCCCGACAGGGTATGGCAATCAGCCCCAGCATTTT.

The chain couples TRBV29-1 to TRBJ2-3; perhaps TRBD2 as D (5 bases). Germline V CDR1 and CDR2: SQVTM, ANQGSEA. Trimming took 5 bases from V and 0 from J, leaving 15 bases between them. The CDR3 is 15 amino acids. The CDR3 region is CSVFDLAASTDTQYF. In DNA form, the CDR3 reads TGCAGCGTTTTCGACCTAGCAGCAAGCACAGATACGCAGTATTTT.

This clone was counted only a few times. The chain employs TRBV18 and TRBJ2-1; unclear D gene. The CDR3 has 14 amino acids. Trimming removed 2 bases at V and 5 bases at J, with 10 bases between. Germline V gene lookup returns CDR1 KGHSH and CDR2 LQKENI. This CDR3 is CASSPVGRNNEQFF. The CDR3, as DNA: TGTGCCAGCTCACCAGTCGGACGAAACAATGAGCAGTTCTTC.

In its sample, this clone was seen many times. Sequence at one end of the junction differs from germline and may be a read error. The chain has TRBV5-6 and TRBJ2-7; D is uncertain. CDR1 SGHDT and CDR2 YYEEEE come from the germline V gene. This CDR3 is 11 amino acids long. The CDR3 reads CASSLYSVISF. Written as DNA, the CDR3 is TGTGCCAGCAGCTTATACAGCGTAATTAGCTTC.

This clone was seen many times. The V and J genes are TRBV7-9 and TRBJ2-1, with D possibly TRBD1 on 6 matching bases. This CDR3 spans 12 amino acids. The V gene's germline CDR1 is SEHNR and CDR2 FQNEAQ (reference sequence). Deletions cut 4 bases from V and 12 bases from J, with 13 bases between. The CDR3 here is CASSSHRVGQFF. DNA for the CDR3: TGTGCCAGCAGCTCGCACAGGGTCGGGCAGTTCTTC.

This clone was seen a handful of times. The rearrangement joins TRBV5-6 to TRBJ1-2, with a possible D match to TRBD1 (6 bases). Trimming removed 3 bases from V and 4 bases from J, with 13 bases in between. Germline V lookup: CDR1 SGHDT, CDR2 YYEEEE. The length of the CDR3 is 14 residues. The CDR3 sequence is CASSSSGEIYGYTF. The DNA of the CDR3 is TGTGCCAGCAGCTCGTCAGGGGAGATCTATGGCTACACCTTC. The full variable domain, in which reference TRBV5-6 and TRBJ1-2 provide the parts outside the CDR3, is DAGVTQSPTHLIKTRGQQVTLRCSPKSGHDTVSWYQQALGQGPQFIFQYYEEEERQRGNFPDRFSGHQFPNYSSELNVNALLLGDSALYLCASSSSGEIYGYTFGSGTRLTVV.

This clone was seen ten or more times. This chain connects TRBV28 to TRBJ2-3, with 7 bases lining up with TRBD1. Germline CDR1 and CDR2: MDHEN and SYDVKM. This CDR3 comprises 14 residues. V lost 10 bases, J lost 1 base, and 8 bases stayed unmatched. The CDR3 here is CATLDRERTDTQYF. CDR3 nucleotide sequence: TGTGCCACACTAGACAGGGAACGCACAGATACGCAGTATTTT.

The CDR3: CASARTGVYEQYF. The CDR3 region has the DNA TGTGCCAGCGCCAGGACAGGGGTGTACGAGCAGTACTTC. The chain uses TRBV18 and TRBJ2-7; 9 nucleotides match TRBD1. This CDR3 contains 13 residues. Germline CDR1 is KGHSH and CDR2 is LQKENI. V lost 8 bases to trimming and J lost 4 bases; unmatched junction nucleotides: 6.

This clone was detected a few times. The chain uses TRBV7-8 and TRBJ1-2, with D possibly being TRBD1 (6 bases). The length of the CDR3 is 15 residues. The V gene lost 2 bases and the J gene lost 2 bases, with 12 bases spanning the gap. Per the germline V gene, CDR1 is SGHVS and CDR2 is FQNEAQ. The CDR3 is CASSLQGTLNYGYTF. The CDR3 coding sequence is TGTGCCAGCAGCTTACAGGGGACCTTAAACTATGGCTACACCTTC.

This clone has a handful of counts. The rearrangement uses TRBV5-1 and TRBJ2-7, with 8 nucleotides matching TRBD2. This CDR3 comprises 18 residues. V shed 0 bases, J shed 2 bases, and the junction held 13 bases outside the gene matches. CDR1 and CDR2 (germline): SGHRS, YFSETQ. CDR3: CASSLVREGLPRAYEQYF. The CDR3, as DNA: TGCGCCAGCAGCTTGGTTCGGGAGGGCCTCCCGAGGGCCTACGAGCAGTACTTC.

Only a few counts were recorded for this clone. The V call is TRBV7-9, the J call TRBJ1-3; 7 bases are shared with TRBD1. The CDR3 totals 14 residues. Germline CDR1 reads SEHNR; CDR2 reads FQNEAQ (reference sequence). Trimming took 4 bases from V and 3 from J; bases not matched to a gene: 3. CDR3 DNA sequence: TGTGCCAGCAGCTCGGACAGGTTTGGAAACACCATATATTTT. This codes for CASSSDRFGNTIYF.

This clone was seen a handful of times. This chain connects TRBV7-3 to TRBJ2-1; TRBD2 matches 7 bases. This CDR3 has 16 amino acids. The trim removed 1 base at V and 9 bases at J, leaving 12 bases unmatched. In germline, CDR1 is SGHTA, CDR2 FQGTGA. CDR3 DNA sequence: TGTGCCAGCAGCTTAAATGGCGGGAGCCCCACTTTTGAGCAGTTCTTC. It specifies CASSLNGGSPTFEQFF. Full variable domain (remainder filled in from reference TRBV7-3 and TRBJ2-1): GAGVSQTPSNKVTEKGKYVELRCDPISGHTALYWYRQSLGQGPEFLIYFQGTGAADDSGLPNDRFFAVRPEGSVSTLKIQRTERGDSAVYLCASSLNGGSPTFEQFFGPGTRLTVL.

This clone turned up a few times. The chain recombines TRBV7-2 with TRBJ1-5, with D uncertain. Per the germline V gene, CDR1 is SGHTA and CDR2 is FQGNSA. V was trimmed by 3 bases and J by 5 bases, leaving 14 bases between them. CDR3 size: 15 residues. The CDR3 is CASSLRVGNDQPQHF. CDR3 DNA: TGTGCCAGCAGCTTGCGGGTGGGGAACGATCAGCCCCAGCATTTT. Using reference TRBV7-2 and TRBJ1-5 for the parts outside the CDR3, the full variable domain is GAGVSQSPSNKVTEKGKDVELRCDPISGHTALYWYRQSLGQGLEFLIYFQGNSAPDKSGLPSDRFSAERTGGSVSTLTIQRTQQEDSAVYLCASSLRVGNDQPQHFGDGTRLSIL.

CDR3 protein: CASSSAATQYF. CDR3 bases: TGTGCCAGCAGCTCGGCGGCTACGCAGTATTTT. This chain connects TRBV7-2 to TRBJ2-3; D gene ambiguous. V dropped 4 bases and J dropped 8 bases, with 7 bases sitting between them. Looked up from germline, CDR1 is SGHTA and CDR2 is FQGNSA. The CDR3 extends over 11 amino acids.

This clone was observed at least ten times. The chain carries TRBV10-3 and TRBJ2-4; 7 bases match TRBD1. J gave up 6 bases and V 0 bases, and 8 bases lay outside the gene matches. The CDR3 has 16 residues. CDR1 is ENHRY, CDR2 SYGVKD, per germline. DNA of the CDR3: TGTGCCATCAGTGAGTCTCTGGGACAGACGGTAAACATTCAGTACTTC. It specifies CAISESLGQTVNIQYF.

This clone has just a few counts. The gene calls are TRBV6-5 and TRBJ2-7; 8 bases line up with TRBD1. Losses at the gene ends were 5 bases for V and 9 bases for J; bases not matched to a gene: 9. The CDR3 is made up of 13 amino acids. The germline V gene encodes CDR1 MNHEY and CDR2 SVGAGI. The CDR3 loop is CASSRLGTGVQYF. DNA of the CDR3: TGTGCCAGCAGTCGTCTGGGGACAGGCGTGCAGTACTTC.

The J gene is TRBJ2-2, the V gene TRBV6-5; D uncertain. Deletions cut 6 bases from V and 8 bases from J, with 10 bases between. Germline V gives CDR1 MNHEY, CDR2 SVGAGI. CDR3 length: 12 residues. This CDR3 reads CASRELVGELFF. The CDR3 bases are TGTGCCAGCAGGGAGCTCGTTGGGGAGCTGTTTTTT.